One sample yielded the 26 T cell receptor beta chains listed below, sequenced in a study of blood T cell repertoires in COVID-19. Some clones are missing from TCRdb's copy, which holds only in-frame ones; the method was immunoSEQ multiplex PCR. The sample has some 150,000 clones, roughly four fifths seen once; the top ten hold approximately 6.6%. Sequencing was carried out using peripheral blood. Receptors were obtained from a human donor in a cohort sampled during active COVID-19.

This chain uses TRBV27 with TRBJ2-2, with D possibly TRBD2 on 5 matching bases. The CDR3 has 12 residues. Between the trimmed V and J ends, which lost 4 bases and 6 bases, there was a span of 6 bases. Germline assignment: CDR1 MNHEY and CDR2 SMNVEV (reference sequence). Here the CDR3 DNA reads TGTGCCAGCAGTTCGAGGGCCGGGGAGCTGTTTTTT. This gives the protein CASSSRAGELFF.

V usage is TRBV7-2 and J usage is TRBJ2-7, with 8 bases aligning to TRBD1. There are 14 residues in the CDR3. J was trimmed by 5 bases and V by 1 base; bases with no gene match: 4. CDR1 and CDR2 from the germline V gene are SGHTA and FQGNSA. In DNA, the CDR3 is TGTGCCAGCAGCTTAGACAGGGGGATCGACGAGCAGTACTTC. Protein: CASSLDRGIDEQYF.

The chain joins TRBV4-3 to TRBJ2-4; TRBD2 might be the D (6 bases). This CDR3 contains 15 residues. The germline CDR1 and CDR2 sequences are LGHNA and YSLEER. V lost 0 bases to trimming and J lost 1 base, with 7 bases between them. The DNA of the CDR3 is TGCGCCAGCAGCCAAGATACTAGCGCCAAAAACATTCAGTACTTC. This sequence encodes CASSQDTSAKNIQYF.

This CDR3 reads CASSLGTGGTEAFF. In nucleotides, the CDR3 is TGTGCCAGCAGTCTCGGGACAGGGGGGACTGAAGCTTTCTTT. This sequence joins TRBV6-2 or TRBV6-3 and TRBJ1-1; 11 positions match TRBD1. The CDR3 is 14 amino acids. Looked up from germline, CDR1 is MNHEY and CDR2 is SVGEGT. J lost 5 bases, V lost 5 bases, and 4 bases had no gene match.

This clone was found once. The chain couples TRBV12-5 to TRBJ2-5; D gene unclear. Germline-derived CDR1 and CDR2 are LGHNT and FRNRAP. The CDR3 contains 12 residues. V was pared by 2 bases and J by 5 bases, with 6 bases between. As DNA, the CDR3 is TGTGCTAGTGGTTTGATCGGGGAGACCCAGTACTTC. This codes for CASGLIGETQYF.

The rearrangement joins TRBV5-5 to TRBJ1-3; D not resolved. Looked up from germline, CDR1 is SGHKS and CDR2 is YYEKEE (reference sequence). The CDR3 extends over 15 amino acids. Trimming shortened V by 0 bases and J by 4 bases, and 11 bases separated the two germline ends. Written as DNA, the CDR3 is TGTGCCAGCAGCTTGGAACCAGGAGGCGGAAACACCATATATTTT. Protein sequence: CASSLEPGGGNTIYF.

The J gene is TRBJ2-7, the V gene TRBV7-9; D is ambiguous. The CDR3 has 15 residues. V dropped 1 base and J dropped 5 bases, with 15 bases sitting between them. The germline CDR1 and CDR2 sequences are SEHNR and FQNEAQ (reference sequence). The CDR3 loop is CASSLGLQVLDEQYF. The CDR3 coding sequence is TGTGCCAGCAGCTTAGGTTTGCAGGTTCTGGACGAGCAGTACTTC.

The chain recombines TRBV4-3 with TRBJ1-1; possible D gene TRBD1, 5 bases. V gave up 1 base and J gave up 5 bases, with 11 bases separating them. Germline lookup yields CDR1 LGHNA and CDR2 YSLEER. The CDR3 has 14 residues. The CDR3 sequence: CASSQVRVRTEAFF. The CDR3 DNA sequence: TGCGCCAGCAGCCAAGTCAGGGTTAGGACTGAAGCTTTCTTT.

This clone was observed a single time. The rearrangement uses TRBV7-2 and TRBJ2-3; D is possibly TRBD2 (5 bases). Germline V CDR1 and CDR2: SGHTA, FQGNSA. Trimming cost V 1 base and J 2 bases, with 7 bases left between them. This CDR3 contains 14 residues. CDR3 amino acids: CASSLDLATDTQYF. The CDR3 nucleotides are TGTGCCAGCAGCTTAGATCTAGCCACAGATACGCAGTATTTT.

The rearrangement links TRBV19 to TRBJ1-5; no reliable D call. The CDR3 is made up of 13 amino acids. V shed 2 bases and J shed 4 bases, with 6 bases lying between them. CDR1 LNHDA and CDR2 SQIVND come from the germline V gene (reference sequence). The CDR3 region has the DNA TGTGCCAGTAGTATAATCAGGAATCAGCCCCAGCATTTT. As protein: CASSIIRNQPQHF.

The chain employs TRBV12-5 and TRBJ2-2; 7 bases are shared with TRBD2. The CDR3 is 17 residues long. The J segment lost 0 bases and the V segment lost 3 bases, leaving 7 bases of the junction unmatched. Germline lookup yields CDR1 LGHNT and CDR2 FRNRAP. CDR3 coding DNA: TGTGCTAGTGGTTTTCTACGGGGGGTACCGAACACCGGGGAGCTGTTTTTT. Its translation: CASGFLRGVPNTGELFF. Full variable domain (outside the CDR3, taken from reference TRBV12-5 and TRBJ2-2): DARVTQTPRHKVTEMGQEVTMRCQPILGHNTVFWYRQTMMQGLELLAYFRNRAPLDDSGMPKDRFSAEMPDATLATLKIQPSEPRDSAVYFCASGFLRGVPNTGELFFGEGSRLTVL.

This CDR3 is CASRLLAGGNTGELFF. As DNA, the CDR3 is TGTGCCAGTAGGCTCTTAGCGGGGGGGAACACCGGGGAGCTGTTTTTT. V is TRBV19 and J is TRBJ2-2; 10 nucleotides match TRBD2. V gave up 6 bases and J gave up 1 base; unmatched junction bases: 5. The CDR3 is 16 residues long. CDR1 and CDR2 (germline): LNHDA, SQIVND (reference sequence).

The chain couples TRBV4-2 to TRBJ1-5, with D possibly being TRBD1 (6 bases). There are 15 residues in the CDR3. V lost 1 base and J lost 6, with 13 bases in between. CDR1 and CDR2 from the germline V gene are LGHNA and YNFKEQ. CDR3 bases: TGTGCCAGCAGCCAAGTAACACAGGGAACTCAGCCCCAGCATTTT. This encodes CASSQVTQGTQPQHF.

CDR3 residues: CASSPLTGNRSGYTF. CDR3 nucleotides: TGCGCCAGCAGCCCTTTGACGGGGAATAGATCTGGCTACACCTTC. This chain joins TRBV5-1 and TRBJ1-2; D gene ambiguous. Trimming took 4 bases from V and 7 from J, leaving 20 bases between them. Germline V lookup: CDR1 SGHRS, CDR2 YFSETQ. The CDR3 has 15 amino acids.

V gene TRBV4-1 combines with J gene TRBJ2-2, with 12 bases aligning to TRBD2. The CDR3 consists of 17 residues. V shed 0 bases and J 6 bases; nucleotides not matched to a gene: 5. The V gene's germline CDR1 is MGHRA and CDR2 YSYEKL. The DNA of the CDR3 is TGCGCCAGCAGCCAAGAAACTAGCGGGGGGCAAGCCGGGGAGCTGTTTTTT. Translated, it gives CASSQETSGGQAGELFF.

This clone appeared a single time. This rearrangement joins TRBV2 to TRBJ2-1; 8 nucleotides match TRBD2. V lost 6 bases and J lost 4; bases outside the gene matches: 11. The germline gives CDR1 SNHLY, CDR2 FYNNEI. This CDR3 is 16 amino acids long. CDR3 sequence (DNA): TGTGCCAGCAGGTTGTCGGCTAGCGGGTTATACAATGAGCAGTTCTTC. Protein product: CASRLSASGLYNEQFF.

This sequence joins TRBV7-6 and TRBJ2-2; 8 positions agree with TRBD1. The CDR3 extends over 16 amino acids. V dropped 5 bases and J dropped 1; count of bases not matched to a gene: 6. Germline loops: CDR1 SGHVS, CDR2 FNYEAQ. In DNA form, the CDR3 reads TGTGCCAGCAGCCGAGGAGGACAGGGGAACACCGGGGAGCTGTTTTTT. This sequence encodes CASSRGGQGNTGELFF.

This clone has just a few counts. V and J are TRBV6-5 and TRBJ2-6, with a tentative D call TRBD2 (5 bases). V gave up 5 bases and J gave up 0 bases, with 8 bases separating them. CDR1 is MNHEY and CDR2 is SVGAGI in the germline V gene. This CDR3 contains 15 residues. This chain's CDR3 is CASSIRDSGANVLTF. Here the CDR3 DNA reads TGTGCCAGCAGTATCCGGGACTCTGGGGCCAACGTCCTGACTTTC.

This chain uses TRBV5-1 with TRBJ1-2; 7 positions match TRBD1. The trim removed 4 bases at V and 8 bases at J, leaving 17 bases unmatched. Germline values: CDR1 SGHRS, CDR2 YFSETQ. The CDR3 runs to 16 residues. This CDR3 is CASSPGDSSGVVGYTF. The CDR3 DNA sequence: TGCGCCAGCAGCCCCGGGGACAGCTCTGGAGTGGTCGGCTACACCTTC.

This clone was seen just once. This CDR3 is CASSAPQTTYEQYF. The CDR3 DNA reads as TGTGCCAGCAGCGCTCCACAGACGACCTACGAGCAGTACTTC. This rearrangement joins TRBV28 to TRBJ2-7, with D unclear. V lost 6 bases to trimming and J lost 2 bases, with 14 bases between them. CDR1 is MDHEN, CDR2 SYDVKM, per germline. This CDR3 spans 14 amino acids.

This clone has only one observation. V usage is TRBV5-4 and J usage is TRBJ1-1, with no clear D. With 1 base removed from V and 5 bases from J, the gap between germline ends came to 6 bases. The CDR3 spans 12 residues. CDR1 is SGHNT, CDR2 YYREEE, per germline (reference sequence). DNA of the CDR3: TGTGCCAGCAGCTTGTCTGCGACTGAAGCTTTCTTT. It is translated as CASSLSATEAFF. The complete variable domain, with remaining parts taken from reference TRBV5-4 and TRBJ1-1, reads ETGVTQSPTHLIKTRGQQVTLRCSSQSGHNTVSWYQQALGQGPQFIFQYYREEENGRGNFPPRFSGLQFPNYSSELNVNALELDDSALYLCASSLSATEAFFGQGTRLTVV.

The rearrangement uses TRBV27 and TRBJ1-2; D uncertain. The CDR3 extends over 13 amino acids. Germline V gene sequence: CDR1 MNHEY, CDR2 SMNVEV (reference sequence). V dropped 5 bases and J dropped 0 bases, with 7 bases sitting between them. Here the CDR3 reads CASSRTPNYGYTF. In DNA form, the CDR3 reads TGTGCCAGCAGTCGAACACCTAACTATGGCTACACCTTC.

This clone appeared a single time. V gene TRBV24-1 combines with J gene TRBJ1-4; D is uncertain. The CDR3 covers 14 residues. The V end was cut by 9 bases, the J end by 0 bases, with 10 bases between. The germline V gene has CDR1 KGHDR and CDR2 SFDVKD. This CDR3 reads CATVENATNEKLFF. DNA of the CDR3: TGTGCCACCGTGGAGAATGCAACTAATGAAAAACTGTTTTTT.

The chain's CDR3 is CASSSMGLSAQYF. Here the CDR3 DNA reads TGTGCCAGCAGTTCCATGGGGCTATCGGCGCAGTATTTT. This chain connects TRBV6-2 or TRBV6-3 to TRBJ2-3, with TRBD1 as a possible D gene (5 bases). This CDR3 is built from 13 residues. Germline V gene sequence: CDR1 MNHEY, CDR2 SVGEGT. The ends were cut back, 4 bases at V and 10 bases at J, with 15 bases in the middle.

The chain couples TRBV7-2 to TRBJ2-7; 9 bases align to TRBD1. The germline CDR1 and CDR2 sequences are SGHTA and FQGNSA. Trimming removed 3 bases from V and 6 bases from J; junction bases left unmatched: 6. The CDR3 totals 14 residues. In nucleotides, the CDR3 is TGTGCCAGCAGCTTGGACAGGGGATGGGGCGAGCAGTACTTC. It is translated as CASSLDRGWGEQYF.

This clone is a singleton in its sample. The chain couples TRBV6-2 or TRBV6-3 to TRBJ2-7; tentative D call: TRBD2 (6 bases). The CDR3 totals 18 residues. CDR1 is MNHEY, CDR2 SVGEGT, per germline. V was pared by 0 bases and J by 3 bases, with 21 bases between. The CDR3 protein is CASSYSGLDGGSLYEQYF. The CDR3 region has the DNA TGTGCCAGCAGTTACTCGGGCCTAGATGGAGGGAGCCTCTACGAGCAGTACTTC.